The 31 T cell receptor beta chains below all came from one sample that was sequenced in a study of shared clonotypes between healthy human individuals. Repertoires were generated with immunoSEQ multiplex PCR, while TCRdb's copy carries only in-frame clones and drops some. The sample lists roughly 2 million clones; 95% were seen once. Sample: naive CD4+ T cells sorted from blood. As for subset: CD45RA+ positively selected. Every receptor here comes from a man aged 18-30 years in good health.

The chain uses TRBV5-1 and TRBJ2-1; possibly TRBD2 for D (6 bases). Germline CDR1 reads SGHRS; CDR2 reads YFSETQ. Trimming stripped 6 bases from V and 1 base from J, with 17 bases between. The CDR3 runs to 16 residues. The CDR3 sequence: CASTEGRGESYNEQFF. The CDR3 DNA is TGCGCCAGCACGGAGGGGCGGGGCGAATCCTACAATGAGCAGTTCTTC.

Details on this clone: One junction end disagrees with the germline gene, perhaps due to a read error. The chain is built from TRBV7-7 and TRBJ2-7; D possibly matches TRBD1 or TRBD2 (5 bases each). This CDR3 contains 17 residues. Looked up from germline, CDR1 is SSHAT and CDR2 is FNYEAQ (reference sequence). The CDR3 sequence is CASSLIFVRDGPYEQYF. In DNA, the CDR3 is TGTGCTAGCAGCTTAATCTTTGTGAGGGACGGCCCCTACGAGCAGTACTTC.

This sequence joins TRBV10-3 and TRBJ1-5, with a weak D call TRBD1 (6 bases). V was trimmed by 10 bases and J by 2 bases, leaving 15 bases between them. The CDR3 extends over 14 amino acids. Germline values: CDR1 ENHRY, CDR2 SYGVKD. The CDR3 is CATGEEVGNQPQHF. The CDR3, as DNA: TGTGCCACAGGGGAGGAGGTCGGCAATCAGCCCCAGCATTTT.

This clone was picked up one time. The V gene is TRBV5-4, the J gene TRBJ1-2, with D possibly being TRBD1 (5 bases). The CDR3 sequence is 17 residues long. The V gene lost 3 bases and the J gene lost 7 bases, with 25 bases spanning the gap. CDR1 SGHNT and CDR2 YYREEE come from the germline V gene (reference sequence). CDR3 residues: CASSSGRVEGYLGGYTF. The CDR3 bases are TGTGCCAGCAGCTCGGGCCGAGTAGAGGGGTATTTAGGTGGCTACACCTTC.

The V and J genes are TRBV12-5 and TRBJ2-7, with no clear D. CDR3 length: 11 amino acids. V was pared by 5 bases and J by 7 bases, with 9 bases between. CDR1 and CDR2 from the germline V gene are LGHNT and FRNRAP. The CDR3 loop is CASGLIGEQYF. The CDR3 DNA reads TGTGCTAGTGGTCTCATTGGGGAGCAGTACTTC.

A remark on this clone: The sample holds other DNA sequences that translate to the same CDR3. The gene calls are TRBV5-4 and TRBJ2-1; no reliable D call. CDR3 length equals 15 residues. Germline V CDR1 and CDR2: SGHNT, YYREEE (reference sequence). V was cut by 3 bases and J by 0 bases, with 10 bases left in between. CDR3 bases: TGTGCCAGCAGCTCCCCGACGAACTCCTACAATGAGCAGTTCTTC. It codes for CASSSPTNSYNEQFF.

CDR3 region: CASSAQATGTYNEQFF. As DNA, the CDR3 is TGTGCCAGCAGTGCGCAAGCGACGGGTACCTACAATGAGCAGTTCTTC. This sequence joins TRBV6-1 and TRBJ2-1; D unclear. Germline CDR1 reads MNHNS; CDR2 reads SASEGT. V shed 4 bases and J shed 2 bases, with 15 bases lying between them. This CDR3 comprises 16 residues.

The chain links TRBV6-1 to TRBJ1-1, with D possibly matching TRBD1 (6 bases). The CDR3 runs 12 residues. Trimming left V 2 bases short and J 9 bases short, with 10 bases between. Germline values: CDR1 MNHNS, CDR2 SASEGT. The CDR3 sequence: CASSEHGGQAFF. Here the CDR3 DNA reads TGTGCCAGCAGTGAACACGGGGGGCAAGCTTTCTTT.

V gene TRBV7-9 combines with J gene TRBJ2-3; 9 nucleotides match TRBD2. The V gene's germline CDR1 is SEHNR and CDR2 FQNEAQ (reference sequence). The CDR3 has 15 amino acids. V lost 5 bases and J lost 6; bases outside the gene matches: 9. CDR3 protein: CASSKSGLAYDTQYF. CDR3 bases: TGTGCCAGCAGCAAATCGGGACTAGCTTACGATACGCAGTATTTT.

In the case of this clone: Distinct nucleotide sequences in the sample also encode this CDR3. This chain joins TRBV7-2 and TRBJ2-3; the match to TRBD2 covers 9 bases. CDR1 SGHTA and CDR2 FQGNSA come from the germline V gene. Unmatched junction bases numbered 3, after V lost 1 base and J lost 4 bases. This CDR3 contains 15 residues. The CDR3 DNA is TGTGCCAGCAGCTTAGTGGCTAGCGGGGCAGATACGCAGTATTTT. It translates to CASSLVASGADTQYF. Supplemented by reference TRBV7-2 and TRBJ2-3, the full variable domain reads GAGVSQSPSNKVTEKGKDVELRCDPISGHTALYWYRQSLGQGLEFLIYFQGNSAPDKSGLPSDRFSAERTGGSVSTLTIQRTQQEDSAVYLCASSLVASGADTQYFGPGTRLTVL.

This clone was seen a single time. V and J are TRBV6-1 and TRBJ2-5, with 8 bases matching TRBD1. With V trimmed by 6 bases and J by 4 bases, 4 bases remained unmatched. From germline, CDR1 is MNHNS and CDR2 SASEGT. The CDR3 length is 13 residues. The DNA of the CDR3 is TGTGCCAGCAGAATGACAGGGGTAGAGACCCAGTACTTC. It yields the protein CASRMTGVETQYF.

This chain connects TRBV2 to TRBJ2-1; TRBD2 might be the D (5 bases). CDR1 SNHLY and CDR2 FYNNEI come from the germline V gene. The V end was cut by 5 bases, the J end by 9 bases, with 20 bases between. The CDR3 covers 15 residues. This chain's CDR3 is CASSKGQLVSGEQFF. The CDR3 DNA sequence: TGTGCCAGCAGTAAGGGCCAACTAGTGAGCGGTGAGCAGTTCTTC.

V usage is TRBV10-3 and J usage is TRBJ1-2, with a weak D call TRBD1 (5 bases). V was pared by 4 bases and J by 8 bases, with 11 bases between. Germline V lookup: CDR1 ENHRY, CDR2 SYGVKD. CDR3 length: 12 amino acids. In nucleotides, the CDR3 is TGTGCCATCAGTGGAGGGGCAGGAGGCTACACCTTC. This sequence encodes CAISGGAGGYTF.

The V gene is TRBV21-1, the J gene TRBJ2-7; the table calls TRBD2, which could not be checked here. TRBV21-1 is a listed pseudogene. CDR3 length: 16 residues. The CDR3 nucleotides read TGTGCCAGCAGCCCGGGGTGCCCCGCCCCCCCCTACGAGCAGTACTTC. It specifies CASSPGCPAPPYEQYF.

This clone occurred once. A read error may account for a junction end that differs from germline. The chain joins TRBV25-1 to TRBJ1-2, with D hard to call. Germline V gene lookup returns CDR1 MGHDK and CDR2 SYGVNS. The CDR3 has 13 amino acids. For the CDR3, the DNA is TGTACCAGCAGTGATGCGGTTATGCATGGCTACACCTTC. Amino acids: CTSSDAVMHGYTF.

This CDR3 reads CASSYSSAYGYTF. The CDR3 DNA follows: TGTGCCAGCAGTTACTCCTCAGCATATGGCTACACCTTC. The genes are TRBV6-5 and TRBJ1-2; no definite D call. The V end lost 0 bases, the J end lost 5 bases, and 7 bases lay between the germline ends. The CDR3 spans 13 residues. Per the germline V gene, CDR1 is MNHEY and CDR2 is SVGAGI.

This chain links TRBV10-3 with TRBJ2-1; tentatively, D is TRBD1 (8 bases). Trimming removed 10 bases from V and 9 bases from J, with 19 bases in between. Germline V gene lookup returns CDR1 ENHRY and CDR2 SYGVKD. The CDR3 extends over 13 amino acids. The CDR3 nucleotides are TGTGCCACGGATGGACAGGGAGGGGGTGAGCAGTTCTTC. It is translated as CATDGQGGGEQFF.

The chain uses TRBV5-1 and TRBJ2-7, with 9 bases that match TRBD1. This CDR3 is 14 amino acids long. The germline V gene has CDR1 SGHRS and CDR2 YFSETQ. Trimming cost V 7 bases and J 4 bases; bases outside gene matches: 9. CDR3 sequence: CASRLGQGYYEQYF. The CDR3 DNA is TGCGCCAGCCGCCTGGGACAGGGCTATTACGAGCAGTACTTC.

V usage is TRBV30 and J usage is TRBJ1-4; D unclear. The CDR3 extends over 12 amino acids. The V and J ends lost 5 bases and 0 bases respectively, with 4 bases between them. Per the germline V gene, CDR1 is GTSNPN and CDR2 is SVGIG (reference sequence). For the CDR3, the DNA is TGTGCCTGGGGTGCAACTAATGAAAAACTGTTTTTT. Its translation is CAWGATNEKLFF.

The chain links TRBV5-1 to TRBJ1-4; tentatively, D is TRBD1 (5 bases). Trimming took 2 bases from V and 0 from J, leaving 11 bases between them. The germline CDR1 and CDR2 sequences are SGHRS and YFSETQ. The CDR3 extends over 16 amino acids. Here the CDR3 reads CASSFGHGSTNEKLFF. Here the CDR3 DNA reads TGCGCCAGCAGCTTCGGACACGGCTCAACTAATGAAAAACTGTTTTTT.

Regarding this clone: Other DNA sequences in the sample encode the same CDR3. The chain has TRBV5-1 and TRBJ2-6; no definite D call. Germline V lookup: CDR1 SGHRS, CDR2 YFSETQ. The CDR3 extends over 16 amino acids. V lost 0 bases and J 0 bases, leaving 7 bases between the germline ends. CDR3: CASSLAPSSGANVLTF. Written as DNA, the CDR3 is TGCGCCAGCAGCTTGGCTCCGAGCTCTGGGGCCAACGTCCTGACTTTC.

J is TRBJ1-2 and V is TRBV6-1, with D uncertain. The V gene lost 0 bases and the J gene lost 7 bases, with 15 bases spanning the gap. CDR1 is MNHNS, CDR2 SASEGT, per germline. This CDR3 region has 15 residues. The CDR3 sequence: CASSEALREGLGYTF. CDR3 sequence (DNA): TGTGCCAGCAGTGAAGCGCTAAGAGAAGGGCTTGGCTACACCTTC.

The chain couples TRBV11-3 to TRBJ2-1; D is possibly TRBD1 (7 bases). Trimming pared 8 bases from V and 6 bases from J, leaving 14 bases between. The CDR3 loop spans 13 amino acids. Germline CDR1 reads SGHNT; CDR2 reads YENEEA. CDR3 amino acids: CASGGGASNEQFF. The DNA of the CDR3 is TGTGCCAGCGGAGGGGGCGCATCCAATGAGCAGTTCTTC.

This chain uses TRBV11-2 with TRBJ2-2, with 9 bases fitting TRBD1. CDR1 and CDR2 (germline): SGHAT, FQNNGV. This CDR3 has 15 amino acids. The ends lost 5 bases at V and 4 bases at J; junction bases unmatched: 5. CDR3 sequence reads: CASSPQTGGTGELFF. The CDR3 DNA sequence: TGTGCCAGCAGCCCCCAGACAGGGGGCACCGGGGAGCTGTTTTTT.

The CDR3 loop is CASSQVLYEQYF. In nucleotides, the CDR3 is TGTGCCAGCAGCCAAGTTCTCTACGAGCAGTACTTC. The V and J genes are TRBV7-9 and TRBJ2-7; the D is unclear. The CDR3 is 12 amino acids. V shed 5 bases and J shed 3 bases, with 8 bases lying between them. Germline CDR1 reads SEHNR; CDR2 reads FQNEAQ (reference sequence).

This chain's CDR3 is CASKSDRAEGNQPQHF. The CDR3 DNA reads TGTGCCAGTAAGTCAGACAGGGCTGAAGGCAATCAGCCCCAGCATTTT. The genes are TRBV19 and TRBJ1-5; 7 bases match TRBD1. J gave up 2 bases and V 7 bases, and 11 bases lay outside the gene matches. Germline CDR1 reads LNHDA; CDR2 reads SQIVND (reference sequence). This CDR3 has 16 amino acids.

The chain couples TRBV6-5 to TRBJ1-6, with 7 positions matching TRBD1. The CDR3 covers 15 residues. Germline V gives CDR1 MNHEY, CDR2 SVGAGI. V lost 2 bases to trimming and J lost 9 bases; unmatched junction nucleotides: 7. The CDR3 loop reads CASSYGQDLGSPLHF. CDR3 nucleotides: TGTGCCAGCAGTTACGGACAGGACCTAGGTTCACCCCTCCACTTT.

The chain links TRBV10-3 to TRBJ1-3; D remains unclear. The CDR3 spans 14 residues. Between the trimmed V and J ends, which lost 0 bases and 5 bases, there was a span of 8 bases. Germline V CDR1 and CDR2: ENHRY, SYGVKD. The CDR3 loop is CAISESGSRNTIYF. For the CDR3, the DNA is TGTGCCATCAGTGAGTCAGGATCTAGAAACACCATATATTTT.

As concerns this clone: The identical CDR3 is also encoded by other nucleotide sequences in the sample. The chain is built from TRBV7-9 and TRBJ2-3; 9 bases are shared with TRBD2. CDR3 length equals 15 residues. Trimming cost V 2 bases and J 4 bases; bases outside gene matches: 4. Germline lookup yields CDR1 SEHNR and CDR2 FQNEAQ (reference sequence). The CDR3 nucleotides read TGTGCCAGCAGCTTACTAGCGGGGAAGGCAGATACGCAGTATTTT. It specifies CASSLLAGKADTQYF.

The CDR3 DNA is TGCGCCAGCAGTGACGGAGTCAAAAACATTCAGTACTTC. Translating gives CASSDGVKNIQYF. The J gene is TRBJ2-4, the V gene TRBV10-1; D is unclear. V lost 3 bases and J lost 3, with 6 bases in between. Germline values: CDR1 WNHNN, CDR2 SYGVQD (reference sequence). The CDR3 has 13 residues.

The chain uses TRBV15 and TRBJ1-5; 7 bases align to TRBD1. CDR3 length equals 14 residues. J was trimmed by 5 bases and V by 1 base; bases with no gene match: 2. Germline assignment: CDR1 LNHNV and CDR2 YYDKDF (reference sequence). The chain's CDR3 is CATSRGQGYQPQHF. For the CDR3, the DNA is TGTGCCACCAGCAGAGGACAGGGCTATCAGCCCCAGCATTTT.